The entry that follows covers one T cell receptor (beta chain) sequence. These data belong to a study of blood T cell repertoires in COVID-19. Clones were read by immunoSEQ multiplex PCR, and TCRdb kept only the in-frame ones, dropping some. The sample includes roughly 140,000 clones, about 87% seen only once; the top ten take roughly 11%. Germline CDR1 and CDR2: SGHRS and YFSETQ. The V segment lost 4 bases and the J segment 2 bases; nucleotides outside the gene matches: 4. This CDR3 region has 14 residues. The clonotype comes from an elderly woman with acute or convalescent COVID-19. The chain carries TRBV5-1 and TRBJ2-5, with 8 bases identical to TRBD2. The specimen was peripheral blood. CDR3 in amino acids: CASSDAGGQETQYF. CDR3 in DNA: TGCGCCAGCAGCGACGCGGGGGGTCAAGAGACCCAGTACTTC.